The sample holds a few counts of the clone carrying this T cell receptor beta chain. CDR3 length: 13 residues. Germline CDR1 MDHEN, CDR2 SYDVKM. V dropped 5 bases and J dropped 3 bases, with 9 bases sitting between them. This specimen belongs to a study of cytomegalovirus exposure and HLA in healthy donors. In the PCR, 60 Vbeta and 13 Jbeta primers were used. Some clones are missing from TCRdb's copy, which holds only in-frame ones; the method was immunoSEQ multiplex PCR. The table has some 120,000 clones, roughly 84% seen once. This sequence was found in a woman between 18 and 29 years old in good health and CMV-seropositive. The chain couples TRBV28 to TRBJ2-3, with TRBD2 as a possible D gene (6 bases). Source material: PBMCs. CDR3 nucleotides: TGTGCCAGCAGTCCGGGACTTACAGATACGCAGTATTTT. It codes for CASSPGLTDTQYF.